This TCR beta chain was recovered during a study of Tregs in tolerant kidney transplant recipients. The table came from immunoSEQ multiplex PCR; TCRdb's copy has only in-frame clones and leaves some out. The sample shows about 110,000 clones, nearly 90% of them seen only once. This clonotype was sampled from a human donor who received a combined kidney and bone marrow transplant. This specimen consisted of CD4+ T cells from blood, obtained before the transplant.

CDR3 region: CASSPSGRAFNEQFF. The CDR3 DNA is TGTGCCAGCAGCCCTAGCGGGAGGGCCTTCAATGAGCAGTTCTTC. The rearrangement links TRBV7-2 to TRBJ2-1, with 12 bases identical to TRBD2. CDR3 length: 15 residues. J gave up 6 bases and V 5 bases, and 5 bases lay outside the gene matches. Germline CDR1 SGHTA, CDR2 FQGNSA.